The 9 T cell receptor beta chains listed next were all sequenced from one sample in a study of cytomegalovirus exposure and HLA in healthy donors. PCR employed 60 Vbeta and 13 Jbeta primers. The assay was immunoSEQ multiplex PCR, and TCRdb's table has in-frame clones only and misses some. The sample includes over 100,000 clones, approximately 82% of them seen just once. Sample: PBMCs. All receptors come from a female donor in good health and CMV-seronegative.

V is TRBV19 and J is TRBJ1-2; 8 nucleotides match TRBD1. The CDR3 covers 17 residues. Germline assignment: CDR1 LNHDA and CDR2 SQIVND (reference sequence). With 5 bases clipped from V and 3 bases from J, the junction kept 14 bases outside the gene matches. CDR3 loop: CASSPPQRDRRHYGYTF. The CDR3 DNA follows: TGTGCCAGTAGTCCCCCACAGAGGGACAGGAGGCACTATGGCTACACCTTC.

This sequence joins TRBV19 and TRBJ2-1, with a weak D call TRBD2 (6 bases). V was pared by 6 bases and J by 0 bases, with 9 bases between. CDR3 length: 14 residues. Germline CDR1 LNHDA, CDR2 SQIVND (reference sequence). The CDR3 DNA reads as TGTGCCAGTAGGGGACTGAGCTCCTACAATGAGCAGTTCTTC. This sequence encodes CASRGLSSYNEQFF.

J is TRBJ1-1 and V is TRBV10-3; the match to TRBD1 covers 8 bases. The germline gives CDR1 ENHRY, CDR2 SYGVKD. V lost 6 bases and J lost 1; bases outside the gene matches: 4. The CDR3 loop spans 14 amino acids. CDR3 in DNA: TGTGCCATCAGGGGGACAGGAGAGAACACTGAAGCTTTCTTT. It is translated as CAIRGTGENTEAFF.

In regard to this clone: This likely comes from a read error, as the CDR3 has no conserved phenylalanine or tryptophan at its end. Because the CDR3's place on the DNA is in doubt, the DNA is left out and the CDR3 is given as listed by TCRdb. The chain has TRBV7-5 and TRBJ2-4; the table assigns TRBD2, which was not confirmed against the DNA. TRBV7-5 constitutes a pseudogene. The CDR3 is 11 residues long, ends included. The CDR3 spells CARSLATLLGL.

V usage is TRBV7-9 and J usage is TRBJ2-3, with 13 bases that match TRBD2. CDR1 is SEHNR, CDR2 FQNEAQ, per germline (reference sequence). With V trimmed by 5 bases and J by 1 base, 6 bases remained unmatched. The CDR3 has 17 residues. The CDR3 nucleotides read TGTGCCAGCAGCCGCGGGACTAGCGGGATCCGCACAGATACGCAGTATTTT. It specifies CASSRGTSGIRTDTQYF.

V is TRBV27 and J is TRBJ2-7, with D maybe TRBD2 (6 bases). Germline loops: CDR1 MNHEY, CDR2 SMNVEV (reference sequence). The CDR3 extends over 18 amino acids. V lost 2 bases to trimming and J lost 2 bases, with 22 bases between them. CDR3 region: CASSLKGTPQGEPYEQYF. The CDR3 bases are TGTGCCAGCAGTTTAAAAGGGACTCCCCAAGGGGAGCCCTACGAGCAGTACTTC.

This rearrangement joins TRBV21-1 to TRBJ2-7; no DNA check was done on the table's D call, TRBD1. TRBV21-1 is termed a pseudogene. The CDR3 has 19 amino acids. The CDR3 region is CASSNEGQGAWRDRSEQYF. CDR3 DNA sequence: TGTGCCAGCAGCAATGAGGGACAGGGCGCTTGGCGGGACCGGAGCGAGCAGTACTTC.

In regard to this clone: This sample also contains other DNA sequences that code for the same CDR3. V and J are TRBV6-6 and TRBJ2-5; the match to TRBD1 covers 7 bases. The CDR3 is made up of 16 amino acids. V was clipped by 4 bases and J by 0 bases; unmatched bases: 8. Germline V gives CDR1 MNHNY, CDR2 SVGAGI (reference sequence). The CDR3 loop reads CASSLGIGGYQETQYF. The CDR3 DNA follows: TGTGCCAGCAGTTTGGGGATAGGGGGCTACCAAGAGACCCAGTACTTC.

V is TRBV30 and J is TRBJ2-7, with D possibly TRBD1 on 6 matching bases. The length of the CDR3 is 15 residues. Germline CDR1 is GTSNPN and CDR2 is SVGIG (reference sequence). V was pared by 3 bases and J by 1 base, with 16 bases between. CDR3 sequence: CAWSRTRGYSYEQYF. For the CDR3, the DNA is TGTGCCTGGAGCCGAACCAGGGGTTATTCCTACGAGCAGTACTTC.